One and the same sample provided the 29 T cell receptor beta chains below, sequenced in a study of T-cell reconstitution after alpha-beta-depleted transplantation in children. Unique molecular identifiers were built into the TCRbeta library. TCRdb reprocessed the PCR reads with MiXCR, giving one entry per CDR3 protein. The sample yields about 360,000 distinct CDR3 sequences, roughly 14% seen once. The sample here was PBMCs, taken from the stem cell graft. Source of these receptors: a human donor who donated a stem cell graft to a child with Fanconi anemia.

This clonotype was seen a handful of times. The genes are TRBV12-3 or TRBV12-4 and TRBJ1-1, with a tentative D call TRBD1 (6 bases). Trimming removed 5 bases at V and 5 bases at J, with 15 bases between. This CDR3 comprises 14 residues. Here the CDR3 DNA reads TGTGCCAGCAGTCCAACAGGGTTTGAGACTGAAGCTTTCTTT. This encodes CASSPTGFETEAFF.

The chain has TRBV27 and TRBJ2-1; D may be TRBD1 or TRBD2 (5 bases each). Trimming removed 6 bases at V and 4 bases at J, with 13 bases between. The CDR3 extends over 14 amino acids. The germline V gene has CDR1 MNHEY and CDR2 SMNVEV (reference sequence). The CDR3 bases are TGTGCCAGCAGCCCGGGACGGTTATACAATGAGCAGTTCTTC. Translation: CASSPGRLYNEQFF.

The chain uses TRBV12-3 or TRBV12-4 and TRBJ2-3; D not resolved. V dropped 2 bases and J dropped 6 bases, with 9 bases sitting between them. The CDR3 length is 13 residues. The CDR3 reads CASSLLDRDTQYF. The CDR3 DNA follows: TGTGCCAGCAGTTTACTGGATAGGGATACGCAGTATTTT.

This clonotype was observed at least ten times. The rearrangement uses TRBV15 and TRBJ1-1; D unclear. The CDR3 is 13 residues long. V lost 5 bases, J lost 3 bases, and 10 bases lay in between. Germline values: CDR1 LNHNV, CDR2 YYDKDF (reference sequence). The CDR3 DNA is TGTGCCACCAGCGTCAGATTAGACACTGAAGCTTTCTTT. It yields the protein CATSVRLDTEAFF.

The V gene is TRBV12-3 or TRBV12-4, the J gene TRBJ1-2; the D is unclear. The CDR3 covers 12 residues. V lost 11 bases and J 8 bases, leaving 18 bases between the germline ends. The CDR3 coding sequence is TGTGCCGTCAGAGGAACCTTGCAGGGCTACACCTTC. The encoded protein is CAVRGTLQGYTF.

This clonotype was counted between two and nine times. This chain connects TRBV7-9 to TRBJ2-4; the D is unclear. The germline V gene encodes CDR1 SEHNR and CDR2 FQNEAQ (reference sequence). V lost 1 base and J lost 8, with 12 bases in between. The CDR3 length is 14 residues. This chain's CDR3 is CASSLGLSADIQYF. The CDR3 DNA is TGTGCCAGCAGCTTAGGCCTTTCCGCGGACATTCAGTACTTC. The full variable domain, with the rest looked up from reference TRBV7-9 and TRBJ2-4, is DTGVSQNPRHKITKRGQNVTFRCDPISEHNRLYWYRQTLGQGPEFLTYFQNEAQLEKSRLLSDRFSAERPKGSFSTLEIQRTEQGDSAMYLCASSLGLSADIQYFGAGTRLSVL.

The CDR3 loop is CASSPLAGGPLSTQYF. CDR3 coding DNA: TGTGCCAGCAGTCCCCTAGCGGGGGGGCCTCTTAGTACGCAGTATTTT. The chain combines TRBV6-4 with TRBJ2-3; TRBD2 matches at 12 bases. This CDR3 is 16 amino acids long. In germline, CDR1 is MRHNA, CDR2 SNTAGT. Trimming cost V 5 bases and J 8 bases; bases outside gene matches: 11.

The chain combines TRBV12-3 or TRBV12-4 with TRBJ1-1; weak D call: TRBD1 (6 bases). V was trimmed by 10 bases and J by 4 bases, leaving 19 bases between them. CDR3 length equals 14 residues. CDR3 amino acids: CATTDSPAGTEAFF. In DNA, the CDR3 is TGTGCCACTACGGACAGCCCGGCGGGCACTGAAGCTTTCTTT.

This clonotype occurred a few times. The chain couples TRBV5-1 to TRBJ1-1; 8 bases are a match to TRBD1. The germline gives CDR1 SGHRS, CDR2 YFSETQ. Germline trimming cut 4 bases from V and 1 base from J; bases unmatched to any gene: 6. CDR3 length: 15 amino acids. CDR3 sequence reads: CASSEPGTGNTEAFF. The CDR3 DNA reads TGCGCCAGCAGCGAACCTGGGACAGGGAACACTGAAGCTTTCTTT.

The chain is built from TRBV11-2 and TRBJ2-1; D possibly matches TRBD1 or TRBD2 (5 bases each). In germline, CDR1 is SGHAT, CDR2 FQNNGV. Deletions cut 0 bases from V and 4 bases from J, with 16 bases between. CDR3 length: 17 residues. CDR3 sequence (DNA): TGTGCCAGCAGCTTAGAGTTTTCCGGGACCACTTACAATGAGCAGTTCTTC. It yields the protein CASSLEFSGTTYNEQFF.

This clonotype was picked up many times. The V gene is TRBV5-1, the J gene TRBJ2-1; TRBD2 might be the D (5 bases). This CDR3 is 14 amino acids long. V lost 2 bases and J 0 bases, leaving 6 bases between the germline ends. Germline CDR1 is SGHRS and CDR2 is YFSETQ. The CDR3 region has the DNA TGCGCCAGCAGCTTTGGGAGCTCCTACAATGAGCAGTTCTTC. Translation: CASSFGSSYNEQFF.

The V gene is TRBV13, the J gene TRBJ1-2; D is perhaps TRBD1 (5 bases). The CDR3 is 13 residues long. The V end lost 5 bases, the J end lost 8 bases, and 15 bases lay between the germline ends. CDR1 is PRHDT, CDR2 FYEKMQ, per germline (reference sequence). DNA of the CDR3: TGTGCCAGCAGCGGTGAAGGGGACCTCGGCTACACCTTC. The encoded protein is CASSGEGDLGYTF.

The V and J genes are TRBV6-1 and TRBJ1-5; D remains unclear. The V end was cut by 8 bases, the J end by 2 bases, with 13 bases between. Germline assignment: CDR1 MNHNS and CDR2 SASEGT. The length of the CDR3 is 14 residues. For the CDR3, the DNA is TGTGCCAGCTGGGGAGGACGGGGCAATCAGCCCCAGCATTTT. Translated, it gives CASWGGRGNQPQHF.

This clonotype was counted a few times. This chain links TRBV29-1 with TRBJ1-1; no clear D gene. The CDR3 sequence is 12 residues long. The V and J ends lost 5 bases and 0 bases respectively, with 7 bases between them. Germline V lookup: CDR1 SQVTM, CDR2 ANQGSEA. CDR3 region: CSVNLMNTEAFF. The CDR3 DNA sequence: TGCAGCGTTAATCTGATGAACACTGAAGCTTTCTTT.

The V and J genes are TRBV5-6 and TRBJ1-2, with D possibly matching TRBD1 (6 bases). Trimming cost V 0 bases and J 2 bases, with 14 bases left between them. This CDR3 has 16 amino acids. Per the germline V gene, CDR1 is SGHDT and CDR2 is YYEEEE. Here the CDR3 DNA reads TGTGCCAGCAGCTTGGGGAGCAGGGGTCTGAACTATGGCTACACCTTC. Encoded protein: CASSLGSRGLNYGYTF.

To note about this clonotype: This is likely a read error, given that the CDR3 carries no conserved phenylalanine or tryptophan at its end. This rearrangement joins TRBV5-1 to TRBJ1-2; unclear D gene. This CDR3 is 16 amino acids long. With 0 bases removed from V and 1 base from J, the gap between germline ends came to 13 bases. CDR1 and CDR2 from the germline V gene are SGHRS and YFSETQ. CDR3 DNA sequence: TGCGCCAGCAGCTTGGGGTCCCGAACCTATAACTATGGCTACACCTCC. Translating gives CASSLGSRTYNYGYTS.

This clonotype was recorded many times. The genes are TRBV7-9 and TRBJ2-7; tentative D call: TRBD2 (5 bases). Trimming pared 0 bases from V and 4 bases from J, leaving 10 bases between. The CDR3 covers 14 residues. CDR1 is SEHNR, CDR2 FQNEAQ, per germline (reference sequence). The CDR3 here is CASSLASGSYEQYF. CDR3 DNA sequence: TGTGCCAGCAGCTTAGCTAGTGGGAGTTACGAGCAGTACTTC.

This clonotype was observed a single time. The chain couples TRBV19 to TRBJ1-1; D ambiguous. This CDR3 spans 13 amino acids. Germline V gene sequence: CDR1 LNHDA, CDR2 SQIVND (reference sequence). Between the trimmed V and J ends, which lost 3 bases and 3 bases, there was a span of 8 bases. The CDR3 region is CASSIFLYTEAFF. CDR3 sequence (DNA): TGTGCCAGTAGTATCTTTTTATACACTGAAGCTTTCTTT.

Comment on this clonotype: A single base separates this from a much larger clone, so it may be a read error. No conserved phenylalanine or tryptophan is present at the end of the CDR3, so a read error is the likely explanation. The V gene is TRBV3-1, the J gene TRBJ2-4, with D tentatively TRBD1 (6 bases). Germline V gene sequence: CDR1 LGHDT, CDR2 YNNKEL (reference sequence). CDR3 length: 13 amino acids. The V end was cut by 6 bases, the J end by 7 bases, with 13 bases between. CDR3 protein: CASSRTGSNIQYY. As DNA, the CDR3 is TGTGCCAGCAGTCGAACAGGGTCTAACATTCAGTACTAC.

The chain is built from TRBV12-3 or TRBV12-4 and TRBJ2-2, with D tentatively TRBD2 (7 bases). The CDR3 runs to 15 residues. V was trimmed by 8 bases and J by 5 bases, leaving 18 bases between them. The CDR3 loop is CASSWGGGGTGELFF. The CDR3 DNA is TGTGCCAGCTCCTGGGGAGGGGGGGGAACCGGGGAGCTGTTTTTT.

The V gene is TRBV11-2, the J gene TRBJ2-7; D unresolved. The CDR3 has 14 residues. Trimming pared 6 bases from V and 0 bases from J, leaving 12 bases between. The germline gives CDR1 SGHAT, CDR2 FQNNGV. The CDR3 protein is CASRPYFLSYEQYF. As DNA, the CDR3 is TGTGCCAGCAGGCCCTATTTCCTCTCCTACGAGCAGTACTTC.

The chain links TRBV7-9 to TRBJ2-1; 7 bases map to TRBD1. Germline CDR1 is SEHNR and CDR2 is FQNEAQ (reference sequence). The length of the CDR3 is 16 residues. Losses at the gene ends were 5 bases for V and 3 bases for J; bases not matched to a gene: 10. CDR3 bases: TGTGCCAGCAGCCCCGAACAGGGGAAAGACTACAATGAGCAGTTCTTC. Translated: CASSPEQGKDYNEQFF. The full variable domain, in which reference TRBV7-9 and TRBJ2-1 provide the parts outside the CDR3, is DTGVSQNPRHKITKRGQNVTFRCDPISEHNRLYWYRQTLGQGPEFLTYFQNEAQLEKSRLLSDRFSAERPKGSFSTLEIQRTEQGDSAMYLCASSPEQGKDYNEQFFGPGTRLTVL.

V usage is TRBV7-9 and J usage is TRBJ2-7; D perhaps matches TRBD1 (5 bases). V was pared by 2 bases and J by 3 bases, with 14 bases between. Germline-derived CDR1 and CDR2 are SEHNR and FQNEAQ (reference sequence). CDR3 length: 15 amino acids. The CDR3 sequence: CASSLTQGPSYEQYF. As DNA, the CDR3 is TGTGCCAGCAGCTTAACGCAGGGCCCTAGCTACGAGCAGTACTTC.

The chain is built from TRBV20-1 and TRBJ1-2, with 7 bases identical to TRBD1. This CDR3 contains 13 residues. Germline V gene sequence: CDR1 DFQATT, CDR2 SNEGSKA (reference sequence). Trimming cost V 6 bases and J 4 bases; bases outside gene matches: 8. The CDR3 region has the DNA TGCAGTGCAACCACCCAGGGGGGCTATGGCTACACCTTC. Translated, it gives CSATTQGGYGYTF.

This clonotype showed up just a few times. V is TRBV4-3 and J is TRBJ1-2; D is ambiguous. This CDR3 region has 17 residues. Between the trimmed V and J ends, which lost 1 base and 2 bases, there was a span of 17 bases. The germline gives CDR1 LGHNA, CDR2 YSLEER. The CDR3 DNA reads as TGCGCCAGCAGCCAAGTCCCTGTGGGGAGTTGGAACTATGGCTACACCTTC. Amino acids: CASSQVPVGSWNYGYTF.

The chain combines TRBV4-3 with TRBJ1-4; tentatively, D is TRBD1 (6 bases). The CDR3 has 16 amino acids. CDR1 is LGHNA and CDR2 is YSLEER in the germline V gene. Trimming cost V 4 bases and J 14 bases, with 26 bases left between them. CDR3 in amino acids: CASSPSTGGVEGWLFF. The CDR3 nucleotides read TGCGCCAGCAGCCCCTCCACGGGGGGCGTCGAAGGTTGGCTGTTTTTT.

V is TRBV29-1 and J is TRBJ2-5; D ambiguous. The CDR3 is 10 residues long. Per germline, CDR1 SQVTM and CDR2 ANQGSEA. Trimming pared 8 bases from V and 5 bases from J, leaving 9 bases between. The CDR3 spells CSPSPETQYF. The CDR3 region has the DNA TGCAGCCCGAGCCCGGAGACCCAGTACTTC.

The genes are TRBV2 and TRBJ2-7; D unclear. The CDR3 extends over 10 amino acids. Trimming left V 3 bases short and J 3 bases short, with 0 bases between. In germline, CDR1 is SNHLY, CDR2 FYNNEI. The CDR3 DNA reads TGTGCCAGCAGTGACTACGAGCAGTACTTC. Protein: CASSDYEQYF.

This clonotype was found a few times. This chain uses TRBV29-1 with TRBJ2-5; TRBD1 matches 8 bases. In germline, CDR1 is SQVTM, CDR2 ANQGSEA. V was clipped by 7 bases and J by 5 bases; unmatched bases: 3. This CDR3 contains 11 residues. CDR3 in DNA: TGCAGCGCCGACAGGGGCGAGACCCAGTACTTC. Amino acid sequence: CSADRGETQYF.